This is a list of T cell receptor beta chains from one sample in a study of CD4 T cells in relation to SARS-CoV-2 and coronaviruses. These receptors have no known antigen. TCRdb's table, derived via immunoSEQ multiplex PCR, lists solely in-frame clones and lacks some. The sample includes under 20,000 clones, 70% to 85% of them seen just once. The sample consisted of CD4+ T cells from PBMCs, cultured in vitro. Source of these receptors: a human donor in good health. Each CDR3 is given without its conserved first and last residue. Fields, in order: V gene, CDR3 protein.

v_call: TRBV9; cdr3_aa: ASSARFGASSYNEQF
v_call: TRBV27; cdr3_aa: ASRDLQGAGEKLF
v_call: TRBV5-1; cdr3_aa: ASSSTQDIGLRGYT
v_call: TRBV7-8; cdr3_aa: ASSLAAQETQY
v_call: TRBV6-5; cdr3_aa: ASTTGGFNEQY
v_call: TRBV9; cdr3_aa: ASSVGGTRAHEQF
v_call: TRBV19; cdr3_aa: ASDWGEGGAF
v_call: TRBV28; cdr3_aa: ASSLRGWGYSEAF
v_call: TRBV19; cdr3_aa: ASSIEATGNQPQH
v_call: TRBV13; cdr3_aa: ASSSDRGLNEQY
v_call: TRBV30; cdr3_aa: AWSTGNLINEKLF
v_call: TRBV5-4; cdr3_aa: ASSPPTGGRNEQF
v_call: TRBV21-1; cdr3_aa: ASSILRASGAEQY
v_call: TRBV14; cdr3_aa: ASSQDARMNTEAF
v_call: TRBV12-3/TRBV12-4; cdr3_aa: ASSLIQGGPAF
v_call: TRBV5-1; cdr3_aa: ASSPAGEETQY
v_call: TRBV19; cdr3_aa: ASSRTGKAYEQY
v_call: TRBV7-3; cdr3_aa: ASSTHVSTDTQY
v_call: TRBV5-1; cdr3_aa: ASSSRQGGMNTEAF
v_call: TRBV24-1; cdr3_aa: ATSDFGGNNEQF
v_call: TRBV27; cdr3_aa: ASSSTHRGAGRGDTQY
v_call: TRBV19; cdr3_aa: ASSPELYQPQH
v_call: TRBV7-9; cdr3_aa: ASSLESTRGYT
v_call: TRBV18; cdr3_aa: ASSFGQGGQPQH
v_call: TRBV5-1; cdr3_aa: ASSLSGDASYNEQF
v_call: TRBV24-1; cdr3_aa: ATSISGRLNEQY
v_call: TRBV5-5; cdr3_aa: ASSPQGHSYNEQF